This TCR beta chain came from a study of early T cells in non-severe SARS-CoV-2 infection. For the study at large: Sequencing targeted bulk RNA from unsorted whole blood, leaving chains unpaired.

Attachment of unique molecular identifiers was made to individual cDNA molecules. In TCRdb, the 5' RACE reads were re-called with MiXCR into one record per CDR3 protein. The sample holds about 70,000 distinct CDR3 sequences, about 9.1% seen once. CDR1 and CDR2 (germline): MNHNS, SASEGT. The trim removed 2 bases at V and 1 base at J, leaving 5 bases unmatched. This CDR3 has 16 amino acids. The genes are TRBV6-1 and TRBJ2-3; TRBD2 matches 8 bases. The receptor's source is an adult who was a healthcare worker with PCR-confirmed SARS-CoV-2 infection or an uninfected control (not recorded which). The sequencing used whole blood, collected at baseline. The chain's CDR3 is CASSEPGLVGTDTQYF. DNA of the CDR3: TGTGCCAGCAGTGAACCGGGACTAGTCGGCACAGATACGCAGTATTTT.